A selection of T cell receptor beta chains follows, all from one sample in a study of blood T cell repertoires in COVID-19. The protocol was immunoSEQ multiplex PCR, while the TCRdb copy is restricted to in-frame clones and leaves out a portion. The table shows 250,000 to 300,000 clones, with about nine tenths occurring only once. Specimen: peripheral blood. These receptors all come from a woman aged 30 to 39 with COVID-19, enrolled during active disease. The CDR3 runs from the conserved cysteine through the conserved F or W. The D gene is left open where the match is weak. The size entry is marked missing in some rows and otherwise reads once, few, many or a size class.

CDR3 DNA	CDR3 protein	CDR3 length	V gene	D gene	clone size	J gene
TGCGCCAGCAGCCTGGGGACTAGCGGGGGTTACAATGAGCAGTTCTTC	CASSLGTSGGYNEQFF	16	TRBV4-1	TRBD2	-	TRBJ2-1
TGTGCCAGTAGATCGGCTAGCGGAGGGGAGACCCAGTACTTC	CASRSASGGETQYF	14	TRBV19	TRBD2	-	TRBJ2-5
TGCGCCAGCAGGGCACAGGGGAGCAAGCAGTACTTC	CASRAQGSKQYF	12	TRBV5-1	TRBD1	-	TRBJ2-7
TGCAGCGTTGAAAGGTCAGTCTCGGGGGATGGCTACACCTTC	CSVERSVSGDGYTF	14	TRBV29-1	-	-	TRBJ1-2
TGTGCCACCAGCAGAGATTCTGTTAGCGGGGCTAGCTCCTACAATGAGCAGTTCTTC	CATSRDSVSGASSYNEQFF	19	TRBV15	TRBD2	-	TRBJ2-1
TGTGCCAGCAGCTTAGGGGGGGGCACCACAGATACGCAGTATTTT	CASSLGGGTTDTQYF	15	TRBV7-2	-	-	TRBJ2-3
TGTGCCACCAGTGACCGGGACACCCGGAACGGGGAGACCCAGTACTTC	CATSDRDTRNGETQYF	16	TRBV24-1	-	-	TRBJ2-5
TGTGCCAGCAGTGGTCCAGGGGGCAACTATGGCTACACCTTC	CASSGPGGNYGYTF	14	TRBV2	TRBD1	-	TRBJ1-2
TGTGCCAGTAGTATAACAGCGGAGGTTAATGAAAAACTGTTTTTT	CASSITAEVNEKLFF	15	TRBV19	-	-	TRBJ1-4
TGTGCCAGCAGTGTGGGCCTCAGCACAGATACGCAGTATTTT	CASSVGLSTDTQYF	14	TRBV2	-	few	TRBJ2-3
TGTGCCAGCAGCTTAAGGGCAGGGGGCGAATTGAAGACCCAGTACTTC	CASSLRAGGELKTQYF	16	TRBV7-8	TRBD1	once	TRBJ2-5
TGTGCCAGCAGCCTGACTAGCGGGGGGGCTGGGGAGCTGTTTTTT	CASSLTSGGAGELFF	15	TRBV3-1/TRBV3-2	TRBD2	-	TRBJ2-2
TGTGCCAGCAGCTCCGTACTCAGGGGCACTGAAGCTTTCTTT	CASSSVLRGTEAFF	14	TRBV7-8	-	-	TRBJ1-1
TGTGCCAGCAGCTGGGGACTGGGGGACTCCTACGAGCAGTACTTC	CASSWGLGDSYEQYF	15	TRBV11-2	-	-	TRBJ2-7
TGTGCCAGTAGTACCCGGGACAGTGGAACCTACGAGCAGTACTTC	CASSTRDSGTYEQYF	15	TRBV19	TRBD1	-	TRBJ2-7
TGTGCCAGCAGCTACATCAATGAGGACAGGAACACTGAAGCTTTCTTT	CASSYINEDRNTEAFF	16	TRBV13	-	-	TRBJ1-1
TGTGCCAGTAGTATAAAGGTGGTCGGGTACGAGCAGTACTTC	CASSIKVVGYEQYF	14	TRBV19	-	-	TRBJ2-7
TGCGCCAGCAGTCGAGGGACAGCAGCCTCATCCGATCAGCCCCAGCATTTT	CASSRGTAASSDQPQHF	17	TRBV10-2	TRBD1	-	TRBJ1-5
TGCGCCAGCAGCTTAGCCGGGACAGGGAACCAAGAGACCCAGTACTTC	CASSLAGTGNQETQYF	16	TRBV5-1	TRBD1	-	TRBJ2-5
TGTGCCAGCAGTTCACTACCGGGGGTCGGTCAGCCCCAGCATTTT	CASSSLPGVGQPQHF	15	TRBV6-5	-	few	TRBJ1-5
TGCAGCGTTGAACCACAGCGGGGGGTTTCCTACAATGAGCAGTTCTTC	CSVEPQRGVSYNEQFF	16	TRBV29-1	TRBD2	-	TRBJ2-1
TGTGCCAGCAGCTTAGGTTCTTGGTCCGTCAGGGCGTATAACTATGGCTACACCTTC	CASSLGSWSVRAYNYGYTF	19	TRBV11-2	-	-	TRBJ1-2
TGTGCCAGCAGTGAACAACACCAGGGACTGGGTCAGCCCCAGCATTTT	CASSEQHQGLGQPQHF	16	TRBV6-1	-	-	TRBJ1-5
TGTGCCAGCACAGATCAAGGACAGTCAACCTACGAGCAGTACTTC	CASTDQGQSTYEQYF	15	TRBV5-6	-	once	TRBJ2-7
TGTGCCAGCAGCTTAGAGGTGGGCGTACCCTACGAGCAGTACTTC	CASSLEVGVPYEQYF	15	TRBV7-2	-	-	TRBJ2-7
TGTGCCACCAGCAGAGGAGGCGAAATAAACACCATATATTTT	CATSRGGEINTIYF	14	TRBV15	-	-	TRBJ1-3
TGTGCCAGTAGTATCAGGGCTAGCGGGTTATACAATGAGCAGTTCTTC	CASSIRASGLYNEQFF	16	TRBV19	TRBD2	-	TRBJ2-1
TGTGCCAGCAGCAAACAATGGGGGGTCACCGAAGCTTTCTTT	CASSKQWGVTEAFF	14	TRBV7-9	-	-	TRBJ1-1
TGTGCCAGCAGCTTGGGACAGAGCTCCTACGAGCAGTACTTC	CASSLGQSSYEQYF	14	TRBV5-4	-	-	TRBJ2-7
TGCGCCAGCAGCTTGGCCGGACAGGGTCCCTACGAGCAGTACTTC	CASSLAGQGPYEQYF	15	TRBV5-1	TRBD1	-	TRBJ2-7
TGTGCCAGCAGAAAACAGGGGGCAGGGTATGGCTACACCTTC	CASRKQGAGYGYTF	14	TRBV28	TRBD1	-	TRBJ1-2
TGTGCCAGCAGTGAGGCGGGACAGGGAAGGGAAAAACTGTTTTTT	CASSEAGQGREKLFF	15	TRBV6-1	TRBD1	-	TRBJ1-4